This T cell receptor beta chain was identified during a study of blood T cell repertoires in COVID-19. CDR3 size: 11 residues. Germline V gene lookup returns CDR1 DFQATT and CDR2 SNEGSKA (reference sequence). The ends were cut back, 6 bases at V and 2 bases at J, with 8 bases in the middle. Generated by immunoSEQ multiplex PCR, the TCRdb table keeps only in-frame clones and is missing some. The table shows about 200,000 clones, with around 90% occurring only once. What was sequenced was PBMCs or T cells enriched from blood (not recorded which). This clonotype was sampled from a woman in her late teens or twenties who had recovered from COVID-19. The V and J genes are TRBV20-1 and TRBJ2-7; D is unresolved. The CDR3 DNA sequence: TGCAGTGCCACCTATGCCTACGAGCAGTACTTC. This codes for CSATYAYEQYF.